This T cell receptor (beta chain) is drawn from a study of beta chain features in type 1 diabetes. For the study at large: No age, gender or cell yield differences were seen between patients and healthy donors.

Reverse transcribing all isolated RNA meant expressed TCRB transcripts were sequenced. Sequencing was performed with immunoSEQ multiplex PCR; in TCRdb, only in-frame clones are kept and a portion is missing. This sample yields about 390,000 clones, of which around 10% are seen a single time; about 0.63% belongs to the top ten. CDR1 SNHLY and CDR2 FYNNEI come from the germline V gene. The CDR3 length is 15 residues. Trimming cost V 2 bases and J 3 bases, with 13 bases left between them. This clone was recorded a few times. Antigen unknown. Notes on the study in general: All four CD4+ subsets from Type 1 diabetes patients carried moderately but significantly shorter TCRB CDR3s. Naive, central memory and regulatory TCRB repertoires appeared more similar among patients than healthy donors.

This clonotype originated in a man younger than 45 with type 1 diabetes. Sequenced input: central memory CD4+ T cells from blood. The V and J genes are TRBV2 and TRBJ1-1; maybe TRBD1 (5 bases). The CDR3 loop reads CASSESRGGYTEAFF. CDR3 in DNA: TGTGCCAGCAGTGAATCCCGGGGCGGGTACACTGAAGCTTTCTTT.